This T cell receptor beta chain is drawn from a study of identifying expanded T cells in peripheral blood. Regarding the study as a whole: Over about two and four weeks, about 15 and 18 clones changed, versus 1.2 between replicates.

Measured with immunoSEQ multiplex PCR; TCRdb has only the in-frame clones, and not every one. There are approximately 81,000 clones in the sample; roughly 84% occur only once, and around a fifth lies in the top ten. As regards this clone: The target antigen is unknown.

This CDR3 is 14 amino acids long. The V end lost 1 base, the J end lost 6 bases, and 11 bases lay between the germline ends. In germline, CDR1 is SEHNR, CDR2 FQNEAQ (reference sequence). This clonotype was sampled from a person between 18 and 75 years old in good health. Source material: blood. The chain recombines TRBV7-9 with TRBJ2-3; tentatively, D is TRBD1 (5 bases). The CDR3 DNA follows: TGTGCCAGCAGCTTAGAGGGGTTCCGGGATACGCAGTATTTT. This gives the protein CASSLEGFRDTQYF.